These 26 T cell receptor beta chains were all obtained from the same sample, sequenced in a study of T cell responses to AZD1222 COVID-19 vaccine. Method: immunoSEQ multiplex PCR; TCRdb's copy keeps in-frame clones and lacks some. The sample yields over 140,000 clones, more than 90% seen once. Sample: peripheral blood, taken on day 0 of AZD1222 vaccination. The source is an adult in good health.

The DNA for the CDR3 is TGTGCCAGCAGCCTCAGATTGGCTAGCGGGAGCTCTAGCACAGATACGCAGTATTTT. Protein product: CASSLRLASGSSSTDTQYF. The chain combines TRBV7-2 with TRBJ2-3; 10 bases match TRBD2. In germline, CDR1 is SGHTA, CDR2 FQGNSA. The CDR3 is made up of 19 amino acids. V was pared by 5 bases and J by 0 bases, with 14 bases of the junction left unmatched.

The chain links TRBV2 to TRBJ2-5; D might be TRBD2 (6 bases). The V and J ends lost 4 bases and 4 bases respectively, with 10 bases between them. The CDR3 covers 13 residues. CDR1 is SNHLY, CDR2 FYNNEI, per germline. CDR3 coding DNA: TGTGCCAGCAGTGGGGATAGCGGAGAGACCCAGTACTTC. Residues: CASSGDSGETQYF.

The CDR3 DNA follows: TGTGCCAGCAGCGAGAGGTACACCGGGGAGCTGTTTTTT. Translated, it gives CASSERYTGELFF. The chain joins TRBV28 to TRBJ2-2; the D is unclear. Germline assignment: CDR1 MDHEN and CDR2 SYDVKM. This CDR3 is built from 13 residues. The V end lost 6 bases, the J end lost 3 bases, and 8 bases lay between the germline ends.

The rearrangement links TRBV18 to TRBJ2-7; 8 bases line up with TRBD1. The CDR3 is made up of 15 amino acids. The V gene's germline CDR1 is KGHSH and CDR2 LQKENI. With 3 bases clipped from V and 2 bases from J, the junction kept 6 bases outside the gene matches. CDR3: CASSPRQGYAYEQYF. The CDR3 DNA reads as TGTGCCAGCTCACCGAGACAGGGGTACGCCTACGAGCAGTACTTC.

In its sample, this clone was seen once. The V and J genes are TRBV5-6 and TRBJ1-1, with D unresolved. With 1 base removed from V and 1 base from J, the gap between germline ends came to 5 bases. The CDR3 is 13 amino acids. CDR1 is SGHDT, CDR2 YYEEEE, per germline. Here the CDR3 reads CASSLPQNTEAFF. The CDR3 DNA reads as TGTGCCAGCAGCTTGCCCCAGAACACTGAAGCTTTCTTT.

This clone has only one observation. The chain carries TRBV2 and TRBJ1-2; 9 bases align to TRBD1. The junction had 6 bases not matched to a gene; V was cut back by 6 bases and J by 4 bases. The CDR3 is made up of 14 amino acids. Germline V lookup: CDR1 SNHLY, CDR2 FYNNEI. This CDR3 reads CASRDLTGGYGYTF. In nucleotides, the CDR3 is TGTGCCAGCAGGGATCTGACAGGGGGCTATGGCTACACCTTC.

The chain couples TRBV5-1 to TRBJ2-3; D not resolved. V was clipped by 0 bases and J by 0 bases, with 20 bases between them. CDR3 length: 19 amino acids. Per the germline V gene, CDR1 is SGHRS and CDR2 is YFSETQ. The DNA of the CDR3 is TGCGCCAGCAGCTTGGACCCGAACGTCAGTCCCACTAGCACAGATACGCAGTATTTT. Translated, it gives CASSLDPNVSPTSTDTQYF.

A single count supports this clone. This chain joins TRBV7-6 and TRBJ1-2; D is unclear. Germline V gene lookup returns CDR1 SGHVS and CDR2 FNYEAQ. Trimming stripped 2 bases from V and 8 bases from J, with 12 bases between. The CDR3 is made up of 13 amino acids. As DNA, the CDR3 is TGTGCCAGCAGCTTAAACACTGCGCTAGGCTACACCTTC. This encodes CASSLNTALGYTF.

The gene calls are TRBV2 and TRBJ1-1; D gene uncertain. The CDR3 runs to 12 residues. Trimming shortened V by 2 bases and J by 3 bases, and 4 bases separated the two germline ends. In germline, CDR1 is SNHLY, CDR2 FYNNEI. The CDR3 region is CASSEWDTEAFF. In DNA form, the CDR3 reads TGTGCCAGCAGTGAATGGGACACTGAAGCTTTCTTT.

The rearrangement joins TRBV4-2 to TRBJ2-5; the match to TRBD2 covers 8 bases. Losses at the gene ends were 0 bases for V and 4 bases for J; bases not matched to a gene: 4. This CDR3 spans 15 amino acids. The V gene's germline CDR1 is LGHNA and CDR2 YNFKEQ. In nucleotides, the CDR3 is TGTGCCAGCAGCCAAGATAGGCGGGGGGTAGAGACCCAGTACTTC. Its protein product is CASSQDRRGVETQYF.

The chain links TRBV7-9 to TRBJ2-7; D uncertain. Per the germline V gene, CDR1 is SEHNR and CDR2 is FQNEAQ (reference sequence). This CDR3 comprises 12 residues. V lost 2 bases and J lost 6, with 8 bases in between. The DNA of the CDR3 is TGTGCCAGCAGCTTAATCCCGAGCGAGCAGTACTTC. This encodes CASSLIPSEQYF.

The gene calls are TRBV6-6 and TRBJ1-2; D is unresolved. The CDR3 extends over 13 amino acids. Germline assignment: CDR1 MNHNY and CDR2 SVGAGI (reference sequence). The V gene lost 7 bases and the J gene lost 2 bases, with 11 bases spanning the gap. CDR3 coding DNA: TGTGCCAGCAATAGCAGTCCGAACTATGGCTACACCTTC. Its translation: CASNSSPNYGYTF.

The gene calls are TRBV11-2 and TRBJ1-2; 7 bases align to TRBD1. The germline CDR1 and CDR2 sequences are SGHAT and FQNNGV. The ends lost 3 bases at V and 2 bases at J; junction bases unmatched: 9. There are 16 residues in the CDR3. The DNA for the CDR3 is TGTGCCAGCAGCTTGGGGACAGATCTTATAAACTATGGCTACACCTTC. Translating gives CASSLGTDLINYGYTF.

The V and J genes are TRBV4-1 and TRBJ2-7; D ambiguous. The ends were cut back, 4 bases at V and 0 bases at J, with 16 bases in the middle. In germline, CDR1 is MGHRA, CDR2 YSYEKL. This CDR3 region has 16 residues. CDR3 in amino acids: CASSPRWAESSYEQYF. CDR3 DNA: TGCGCCAGCAGCCCGCGGTGGGCGGAAAGCTCCTACGAGCAGTACTTC.

The V and J genes are TRBV28 and TRBJ1-3; possibly TRBD1 for D (5 bases). Germline values: CDR1 MDHEN, CDR2 SYDVKM. This CDR3 has 16 residues. V lost 3 bases to trimming and J lost 2 bases, with 14 bases between them. CDR3 sequence (DNA): TGTGCCAGCAGTTTGGGGTCAGGGAATCCTGGAAACACCATATATTTT. Translated, it gives CASSLGSGNPGNTIYF.

The chain recombines TRBV6-1 with TRBJ2-5; D gene uncertain. The CDR3 is made up of 13 amino acids. V was pared by 3 bases and J by 2 bases, with 7 bases between. The germline V gene encodes CDR1 MNHNS and CDR2 SASEGT. In nucleotides, the CDR3 is TGTGCCAGCAGTGATGGCAGACAAGAGACCCAGTACTTC. Its protein is CASSDGRQETQYF.

The chain recombines TRBV6-6 with TRBJ2-1, with TRBD1 as a possible D gene (5 bases). This CDR3 is 16 amino acids long. Germline CDR1 reads MNHNY; CDR2 reads SVGAGI (reference sequence). V was shortened by 2 bases and J by 6 bases, with 17 bases between the two germline ends. This chain's CDR3 is CASSYQGQGITNEQFF. The CDR3 bases are TGTGCCAGCAGTTACCAAGGCCAGGGAATCACCAATGAGCAGTTCTTC.

V usage is TRBV5-5 and J usage is TRBJ1-3, with D perhaps TRBD1 (6 bases). The V gene lost 2 bases and the J gene lost 3 bases, with 12 bases spanning the gap. The CDR3 has 15 residues. Germline CDR1 and CDR2: SGHKS and YYEKEE (reference sequence). Written as DNA, the CDR3 is TGTGCCAGCAGCTTCTTTGGGGGCGGTGGAAACACCATATATTTT. Amino acid sequence: CASSFFGGGGNTIYF.

The chain uses TRBV5-1 and TRBJ1-1, with D unclear. Trimming removed 2 bases from V and 1 base from J, with 9 bases in between. This CDR3 has 14 amino acids. Germline V gene lookup returns CDR1 SGHRS and CDR2 YFSETQ. The CDR3 loop reads CASSLRGPNTEAFF. The CDR3 DNA sequence: TGCGCCAGCAGCTTAAGAGGGCCGAACACTGAAGCTTTCTTT.

This clone is a singleton in its sample. CDR3 loop: CASSPGRSSGNTIYF. The CDR3 DNA reads TGTGCCAGCAGCCCAGGGCGGTCGTCTGGAAACACCATATATTTT. The chain links TRBV6-5 to TRBJ1-3; D may be TRBD1 (5 bases). CDR3 length: 15 residues. The V gene's germline CDR1 is MNHEY and CDR2 SVGAGI. With 6 bases removed from V and 1 base from J, the gap between germline ends came to 13 bases.

The rearrangement links TRBV7-9 to TRBJ2-1; D might be TRBD1 (7 bases). The CDR3 is 16 residues long. CDR1 and CDR2 from the germline V gene are SEHNR and FQNEAQ (reference sequence). V dropped 2 bases and J dropped 8 bases, with 19 bases sitting between them. The CDR3 DNA follows: TGTGCCAGCAGCTTACGGTCCGGGGCCAGGGGGGATGAGCAGTTCTTC. It yields the protein CASSLRSGARGDEQFF.

The chain joins TRBV28 to TRBJ1-2, with a possible D match to TRBD1 (5 bases). V dropped 6 bases and J dropped 8 bases, with 16 bases sitting between them. The germline V gene has CDR1 MDHEN and CDR2 SYDVKM. CDR3 length: 13 residues. The CDR3 reads CASSQGPLLGYTF. The CDR3 bases are TGTGCCAGCAGCCAGGGACCGCTCCTGGGCTACACCTTC.

This sequence joins TRBV7-2 and TRBJ2-7; D might be TRBD1 or TRBD2, each matching 5 bases. The V gene lost 3 bases and the J gene lost 0 bases, with 12 bases spanning the gap. This CDR3 has 15 residues. The germline V gene encodes CDR1 SGHTA and CDR2 FQGNSA. CDR3 bases: TGTGCCAGCAGCTTTTTCCGGGGCAGCTCCTACGAGCAGTACTTC. Protein product: CASSFFRGSSYEQYF.

The rearrangement joins TRBV4-1 to TRBJ2-5, with 9 nucleotides matching TRBD1. This CDR3 is built from 17 residues. J was trimmed by 4 bases and V by 3 bases; bases with no gene match: 12. Germline assignment: CDR1 MGHRA and CDR2 YSYEKL. CDR3 bases: TGCGCCAGCAGCCATTATTCCGTGGGACAGGGAGGAGAGACCCAGTACTTC. This encodes CASSHYSVGQGGETQYF.

The rearrangement uses TRBV25-1 and TRBJ1-4, with 7 bases lining up with TRBD1. Germline-derived CDR1 and CDR2 are MGHDK and SYGVNS. The CDR3 is 15 residues long. Trimming at V came to 3 bases and at J to 8 bases, leaving 9 bases not matched to a gene. CDR3 residues: CASSDLTGLREKLFF. The CDR3 DNA follows: TGTGCCAGCAGTGACCTGACAGGGCTGCGGGAAAAACTGTTTTTT.

The gene calls are TRBV10-3 and TRBJ2-1; 10 positions match TRBD2. The ends lost 6 bases at V and 4 bases at J; junction bases unmatched: 6. Germline V gene data show CDR1 as ENHRY and CDR2 as SYGVKD. This CDR3 contains 15 residues. CDR3 sequence: CAISQREGDYNEQFF. CDR3 coding DNA: TGTGCCATCAGCCAGCGGGAGGGTGATTACAATGAGCAGTTCTTC.